Listed below are T cell receptor beta chains from one sample, sequenced in a study of blood T cell repertoires in COVID-19. Assay used: immunoSEQ multiplex PCR; TCRdb lists only in-frame clones, some missing. The table shows approximately 140,000 clones, with 65% to 90% occurring only once. The sequenced sample was peripheral blood. Source of these receptors: a man between 65 and 85 years old with acute or convalescent COVID-19. Both conserved end residues are part of each CDR3. The D gene is left open where the match is weak. Rows give clone size only sometimes, using once, few, many, or a class for an expanded clone.

TRBV11-3	TRBJ2-1	once	TRBD2	TGTGCCAGCAGCCCATACGGGGGTAGCGGGAACAATGAGCAGTTCTTC	CASSPYGGSGNNEQFF
TRBV5-4	TRBJ2-1	.	.	TGTGCCAGCAGCTGGGACATCTGGTCCTACAATGAGCAGTTCTTC	CASSWDIWSYNEQFF
TRBV11-1	TRBJ1-1	.	.	TGTGCCAGCAGCTTAGTCGCTGAACTACCCGAAGCTTTCTTT	CASSLVAELPEAFF
TRBV9	TRBJ1-6	.	.	TGTGCCAGCAGCGTAGGACAGCCTAATTCACCCCTCCACTTT	CASSVGQPNSPLHF
TRBV5-4	TRBJ2-2	.	TRBD2	TGTGCCAGCAGCTTGGGGACTAGCGGAACCACCGGGGAGCTGTTTTTT	CASSLGTSGTTGELFF
TRBV27	TRBJ2-7	.	TRBD1	TGTGCCAGCAGTTTAGGGCAGGGGGCGGAGCAGTACTTC	CASSLGQGAEQYF
TRBV7-3	TRBJ2-1	.	TRBD2	TGTGCCAGCAGCTTCGGGACTAGCGGGGGGAATGAGCAGTTCTTC	CASSFGTSGGNEQFF
TRBV12-3/TRBV12-4	TRBJ1-2	.	.	TGTGCCAGCAGTTTGACAGCTAACTATGGCTACACCTTC	CASSLTANYGYTF
TRBV28	TRBJ1-6	.	.	TGTGCCAGCAGTTTGCGGATGTCGCCAGCGAGCTCCTATAATTCACCCCTCCACTTT	CASSLRMSPASSYNSPLHF
TRBV18	TRBJ1-1	once	.	TGTGCCAGCTCGCAACGGGGGGACACTGAAGCTTTCTTT	CASSQRGDTEAFF
TRBV7-2	TRBJ2-7	.	.	TGTGCCAGCAGCAGGACATTAAATTACGAGCAGTACTTC	CASSRTLNYEQYF
TRBV4-3	TRBJ1-4	once	TRBD1	TGCGCCAGCAGCCCCGGACAGGGGGCAACTAATGAAAAACTGTTTTTT	CASSPGQGATNEKLFF
TRBV28	TRBJ1-2	.	TRBD1	TGTGCCAGCAGTTCCGCGGACAGGGCCCTTTATGGCTACACCTTC	CASSSADRALYGYTF
TRBV7-9	TRBJ2-1	.	TRBD2	TGTGCCAGCAGCCCGGGACTAACTACCTACAATGAGCAGTTCTTC	CASSPGLTTYNEQFF
TRBV4-3	TRBJ2-1	.	.	TGCGCCAGCAGCCAAGATAGCCTCGCGGGCCCCTACAATGAGCAGTTCTTC	CASSQDSLAGPYNEQFF
TRBV10-3	TRBJ1-5	.	TRBD1	TGTGCCATCAGTCCGGGGACAGGGGGGGAAGGTAGCAATCAGCCCCAGCATTTT	CAISPGTGGEGSNQPQHF
TRBV5-1	TRBJ1-2	.	.	TGCGCCAGCAGTGGACTAACCGCAGAATATGGCTACACCTTC	CASSGLTAEYGYTF
TRBV2	TRBJ2-5	few	TRBD2	TGTGCCAGCAGCGCCGGGACTAGCGTTAGAGAGACCCAGTACTTC	CASSAGTSVRETQYF
TRBV7-2	TRBJ2-1	.	TRBD2	TGTGCCAGCAGCTTAGTGGGGACTAGCGGGCCCAATGAGCAGTTCTTC	CASSLVGTSGPNEQFF
TRBV9	TRBJ2-7	once	TRBD1	TGTGCCAGCAGCGTAGGAGAGGCAGGGGGCTATTACGAGCAGTACTTC	CASSVGEAGGYYEQYF
TRBV5-1	TRBJ1-4	.	.	TGCGCCAGCAGCTCACAGGGTCCGGGTGAAAAACTGTTTTTT	CASSSQGPGEKLFF
TRBV5-1	TRBJ2-2	.	TRBD2	TGCGCCAGCAGCTTGGAAGGACTAGCGGCCGGGGAGCTGTTTTTT	CASSLEGLAAGELFF
TRBV5-4	TRBJ2-6	.	.	TGTGCCAGCAGCTTGGTAGGGAGCGGGGCCAACGTCCTGACTTTC	CASSLVGSGANVLTF
TRBV9	TRBJ2-4	.	.	TGTGCCAGCAGCGTAGCCGGACTAGCCAAAAACATTCAGTACTTC	CASSVAGLAKNIQYF
TRBV5-5	TRBJ1-5	.	TRBD1	TGTGCCAGCAGCTTGGTTCCCGGGACAGGGGGAAATCAGCCCCAGCATTTT	CASSLVPGTGGNQPQHF
TRBV27	TRBJ2-3	once	.	TGTGCCAGCAGTCGTAGCACAGATACGCAGTATTTT	CASSRSTDTQYF
TRBV30	TRBJ2-7	.	.	TGTGCCTGGTCTAGGGGGAATTCGGGCGAGCAGTACTTC	CAWSRGNSGEQYF
TRBV9	TRBJ2-6	few	.	TGTGCCAGCAGCAAAACAGGGACGAGTCGGTCTGGGGCCAACGTCCTGACTTTC	CASSKTGTSRSGANVLTF
TRBV6-2/TRBV6-3	TRBJ2-1	few	.	TGTGCCAGCAGTGAGACTAGCAATGAGCAGTTCTTC	CASSETSNEQFF
TRBV6-2/TRBV6-3	TRBJ2-3	once	TRBD1	TGTGCCAGCAGTTTCCGGACAGGGGGAGCAGATACGCAGTATTTT	CASSFRTGGADTQYF
TRBV3-1/TRBV3-2	TRBJ2-7	.	TRBD1	TGTGCCAGCAGCTCACGACAGGGCTACTACGAGCAGTACTTC	CASSSRQGYYEQYF
TRBV4-1	TRBJ2-7	.	TRBD1	TGCGCCAGCAGCAGTGGACAGGGTCCGTACGAGCAGTACTTC	CASSSGQGPYEQYF
TRBV5-1	TRBJ2-3	.	.	TGCGCCAGCAGCTTGGAGGACTTCGCCACAGATACGCAGTATTTT	CASSLEDFATDTQYF
TRBV25-1	TRBJ2-2	once	.	TGTGCCAGCGCCCGGGTGACCGGGGAGCTGTTTTTT	CASARVTGELFF
TRBV6-5	TRBJ2-7	.	TRBD2	TGTGCCAGCAGGGGACCGGGACTAGCTTACGAGCAGTACTTC	CASRGPGLAYEQYF
TRBV7-6	TRBJ1-5	once	.	TGTGCCAGCAGCTTGGGCCGGGGTATTGGCAATCAGCCCCAGCATTTT	CASSLGRGIGNQPQHF
TRBV21-1	TRBJ2-1	.	.	TGTGCCAGCAGCGGAAACCGGGATTATATAGACAATGAGCAGTTCTTC	CASSGNRDYIDNEQFF
TRBV30	TRBJ1-2	once	TRBD1	TGTGCCTGGAGCGCTGGGGACAGACCTAACTATGGCTACACCTTC	CAWSAGDRPNYGYTF
TRBV5-1	TRBJ1-4	.	.	TGCGCCAGCAGCTCCAGGGCCAACGAAAAACTGTTTTTT	CASSSRANEKLFF
TRBV5-8	TRBJ2-5	.	TRBD2	TGTGCCAGCAGCTTGGGGACTAGCGGGAGAGGGGCGGAGACCCAGTACTTC	CASSLGTSGRGAETQYF
TRBV27	TRBJ2-7	few	TRBD2	TGTGCCAGCAGTTCGGGACTAGCGGGCCTATACGAGCAGTACTTC	CASSSGLAGLYEQYF
TRBV6-4	TRBJ2-1	.	.	TGTGCCAGCAGTCCCCAGGCAGGGGCGAACAATGAGCAGTTCTTC	CASSPQAGANNEQFF
TRBV7-2	TRBJ2-1	.	TRBD1	TGTGCCAGCAGCCGGGACAGGGCCAATGAGCAGTTCTTC	CASSRDRANEQFF
TRBV5-1	TRBJ1-5	.	TRBD1	TGCGCCAGCAGCTTGACAGGGGGCGGGGGGCCCCAGCATTTT	CASSLTGGGGPQHF
TRBV9	TRBJ2-5	.	.	TGTGCCAGCAGCGTAGGAGCGTTACAGGGAACCCAAGAGACCCAGTACTTC	CASSVGALQGTQETQYF
TRBV6-2/TRBV6-3	TRBJ2-7	.	TRBD1	TGTGCCAGCAGTTCCCCGGGACAGGGAAAGTGGGAGCAGTACTTC	CASSSPGQGKWEQYF
TRBV6-2/TRBV6-3	TRBJ1-1	.	.	TGTGCCAGCAGTTACGGGGGCCTGAACACTGAAGCTTTCTTT	CASSYGGLNTEAFF
TRBV6-2/TRBV6-3	TRBJ2-7	.	TRBD1	TGTGCCAGCAGTCCCCTCGGACAGGGGGCTTACGAGCAGTACTTC	CASSPLGQGAYEQYF
TRBV6-2/TRBV6-3	TRBJ1-1	.	TRBD1	TGTGCCAGCAGTTCCGGGACAGGGGGGAACACTGAAGCTTTCTTT	CASSSGTGGNTEAFF
TRBV10-3	TRBJ2-5	.	.	TGTGCCATCTCCCCAGGACAGACGCAAGAGACCCAGTACTTC	CAISPGQTQETQYF
TRBV7-3	TRBJ1-1	.	.	TGTGCCAGCAGCTTAAATCGGGGGACTGAAGCTTTCTTT	CASSLNRGTEAFF
TRBV19	TRBJ1-5	.	TRBD1	TGTGCCAGTATGGGGGGACAGGGGGCGCGACAGCAGCCCCAGCATTTT	CASMGGQGARQQPQHF
TRBV19	TRBJ2-7	.	.	TGTGCCAGTAGTTTGAACACCAATTCCTACGAGCAGTACTTC	CASSLNTNSYEQYF